This TCR beta chain emerged from a study of cytomegalovirus exposure and HLA in healthy donors. General study findings and limits: A later examination showed that TCR association rates differed by HLA locus, with DRB1 most and HLA-C fewest. TCR beta chains associated with HLA were, in a later analysis, more clonally expanded than equally common others. For most subjects, TCR beta sequences were reported to predict HLA-A and HLA-B alleles with accuracy.

This donor had no CMV serostatus on record. PCR primers comprised 60 Vbeta and 13 Jbeta primers. Data came from immunoSEQ multiplex PCR; TCRdb stores just in-frame clones and leaves some out. The repertoire holds approximately 140,000 clones, with approximately 70% as singletons. CDR3 length equals 17 residues. Germline CDR1 is MGHRA and CDR2 is YSYEKL. Trimming took 0 bases from V and 7 from J, leaving 19 bases between them. Note on this clone: The antigen remains unidentified.

V gene TRBV4-1 combines with J gene TRBJ2-1; tentative D call: TRBD1 (5 bases). This sequence was found in a human donor in good health. The sample consisted of PBMCs. CDR3 in amino acids: CASSQDLGQGVWNEQFF. The CDR3 coding sequence is TGCGCCAGCAGCCAAGATCTGGGCCAAGGGGTGTGGAATGAGCAGTTCTTC.